This T cell receptor beta chain was identified during a study of cytomegalovirus exposure and HLA in healthy donors. Whole-study context: Genetic ancestry analysis placed around 76% of the roughly 400 donors that were genotyped in the Caucasian-associated cluster. Points from the study as a whole: Later analysis reportedly placed an Asian-associated ancestry cluster below the roughly 670-donor mean in N-insertions. Presence/absence analyses took donor sequencing depth as roughly uniform. HLA restriction was apparent for most CMV-associated TCR beta chains in a later analysis.

As for this clone: Its antigen remains unidentified.

The CDR3 is 15 residues long. The V gene's germline CDR1 is MNHEY and CDR2 SMNVEV (reference sequence). Trimming took off 4 bases at V and 2 bases at J, with 12 bases between the two ends. Vbeta (60) and Jbeta (13) primers were used in the PCR. TCRdb's table, derived via immunoSEQ multiplex PCR, lists solely in-frame clones and lacks some. The data contain about 150,000 clones, around 75% of them singletons. The sequenced sample consisted of PBMCs. The source of this sequence is a man between 18 and 29 years old in good health and CMV-seronegative. V is TRBV27 and J is TRBJ1-5; TRBD1 is a possible D gene (6 bases). The CDR3 here is CASSWGGGGNQPQHF. DNA for the CDR3: TGTGCCAGCAGTTGGGGGGGCGGGGGCAATCAGCCCCAGCATTTT.